Listed below are T cell receptor beta chains from one sample, sequenced in a study of identical twins. TCRdb processed the 5' RACE reads anew with MiXCR; each CDR3 protein has one entry. The sample lists around 530,000 distinct CDR3 sequences; around 15% were seen once. These data were likewise used in another study, on yellow fever vaccine responses in identical twins.

Sequencing was carried out using CD4+ T cells sorted from blood. The source of these receptors is a young woman in good health. Each CDR3 is given with its conserved first and last residue. A D gene is named only where the DNA matches it firmly.

cdr3_aa,d_call,cdr3_length,v_call,j_call
CASSRGDSGGEETQYF,TRBD2,16,TRBV5-1,TRBJ2-5
CASSSGGGNEKLFF,TRBD1,14,TRBV7-9,TRBJ1-4
CASSLKDRAKETQYF,TRBD1,15,TRBV7-9,TRBJ2-5
CATRASASDEQFF,-,13,TRBV24-1,TRBJ2-1
CASSYYTGAGNTGELFF,-,17,TRBV6-5,TRBJ2-2
CASSPGTTADTQYF,-,14,TRBV5-1,TRBJ2-3
CASSSETDSGANVLTF,-,16,TRBV5-1,TRBJ2-6
CASRETGGDYGYTF,TRBD1,14,TRBV12-3/TRBV12-4,TRBJ1-2
CASSSGRATTDTQYF,-,15,TRBV12-3/TRBV12-4,TRBJ2-3
CASSLTSGGNEQFF,-,14,TRBV7-3,TRBJ2-1
CASSLRKGVGTDTQYF,-,16,TRBV12-3/TRBV12-4,TRBJ2-3
CASSYSRQGIWPQHF,TRBD1,15,TRBV6-5,TRBJ1-5
CASSEGVGEQFF,-,12,TRBV10-1,TRBJ2-1
CATSEGSSYNEQFF,-,14,TRBV24-1,TRBJ2-1
CASSTGDSGQETQYF,-,15,TRBV28,TRBJ2-5
CASSLDFGSPLHF,-,13,TRBV5-1,TRBJ1-6
CSVRRGGLVETQYF,-,14,TRBV29-1,TRBJ2-5
CSARALAGGQVEQFF,TRBD2,15,TRBV20-1,TRBJ2-1
CATSDLAGVTDTQYF,TRBD2,15,TRBV24-1,TRBJ2-3
CASSPRQGGSTAGELFF,TRBD2,17,TRBV9,TRBJ2-2
CASSSGTGSNEQFF,TRBD1,14,TRBV19,TRBJ2-1
CAISFKTGPGDTQYF,TRBD1,15,TRBV10-3,TRBJ2-3
CASSFRGASSDTQYF,-,15,TRBV28,TRBJ2-3
CASSVGVVQHTEAFF,-,15,TRBV5-1,TRBJ1-1
CASSQTSGTTYEQYF,TRBD2,15,TRBV19,TRBJ2-7
CASSNAHVNEQFF,-,13,TRBV6-1,TRBJ2-1
CASSHQTGYTEAFF,-,14,TRBV3-1,TRBJ1-1
CASSQDNSDPWADTQYF,-,17,TRBV3-1,TRBJ2-3
CASRPWFRVNSPLHF,-,15,TRBV28,TRBJ1-6
CASRRRDGYNEQFF,-,14,TRBV7-2,TRBJ2-1
CASIPGTSGVNEQFF,TRBD2,15,TRBV5-1,TRBJ2-1
CASFSGRSTDTQYF,TRBD2,14,TRBV6-1,TRBJ2-3
CASSPDQAGMPFF,TRBD2,13,TRBV19,TRBJ2-1
CASSFRIAGTEDTQYF,TRBD2,16,TRBV5-1,TRBJ2-3
CSVTGPTVEAFF,-,12,TRBV29-1,TRBJ1-1
CASSFSSGTYEQYF,-,14,TRBV7-9,TRBJ2-7
CASSGRGGMNTEAFF,-,15,TRBV25-1,TRBJ1-1